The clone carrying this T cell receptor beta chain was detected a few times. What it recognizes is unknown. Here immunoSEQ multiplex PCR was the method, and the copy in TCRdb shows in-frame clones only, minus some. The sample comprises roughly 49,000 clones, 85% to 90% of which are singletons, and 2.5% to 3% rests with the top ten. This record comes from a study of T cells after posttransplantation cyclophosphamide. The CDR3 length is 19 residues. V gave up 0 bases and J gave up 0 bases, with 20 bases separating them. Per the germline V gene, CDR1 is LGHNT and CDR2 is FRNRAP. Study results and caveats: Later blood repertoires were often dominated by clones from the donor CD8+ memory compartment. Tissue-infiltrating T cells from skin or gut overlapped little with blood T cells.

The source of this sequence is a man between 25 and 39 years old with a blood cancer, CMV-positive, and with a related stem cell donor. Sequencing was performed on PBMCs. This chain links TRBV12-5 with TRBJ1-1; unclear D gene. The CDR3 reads CASGLVSRGITLLNTEAFF. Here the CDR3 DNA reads TGTGCTAGTGGTTTGGTAAGTCGAGGGATAACTTTATTGAACACTGAAGCTTTCTTT.